This T cell receptor beta chain was sequenced for a study of beta chain features in type 1 diabetes. Whole-study results and caveats: In type 1 diabetes patients, VDJ junctions had fewer insertions; deletions at these junctions were more frequent. Patients' naive, central memory and Treg TCRB repertoires seemed closer to one another than those of healthy donors.

This clone was counted between two and nine times. Antigen unknown. A sort by CD45RO/CCR7/CD25/CD127/CD95/CD27 yielded CD4+ naive, central memory, regulatory and stem cell-like memory cells. Trimming removed 8 bases at V and 1 base at J, with 11 bases between. Germline CDR1 is SGHVS and CDR2 is FQNEAQ. CDR3 length: 13 amino acids. Investigators reverse transcribed all isolated RNA, so they sequenced expressed TCRB transcripts. Average reads for naive, central memory and regulatory T cell samples were roughly 3.4 million. Here immunoSEQ multiplex PCR was the method, and the copy in TCRdb shows in-frame clones only, minus some. The table has around 300,000 clones, about 7.8% seen once; the top ten hold approximately 0.93%.

Sequenced: central memory CD4+ T cells from blood. This TCR came from a woman between 18 and 30 years old in good health. This chain joins TRBV7-8 and TRBJ1-1; D unclear. The DNA of the CDR3 is TGTGCCAGCGGGCTCGATTCGAACACTGAAGCTTTCTTT. The encoded protein is CASGLDSNTEAFF. Based on the CDR3 plus reference TRBV7-8 and TRBJ1-1, the full variable domain is GAGVSQSPRYKVAKRGQDVALRCDPISGHVSLFWYQQALGQGPEFLTYFQNEAQLDKSGLPSDRFFAERPEGSVSTLKIQRTQQEDSAVYLCASGLDSNTEAFFGQGTRLTVV.